This T cell receptor beta chain was found in a study of CD8 T cells in Susac syndrome. Study overall: When blood was drawn, patients with Susac syndrome were on intravenous immunoglobulin alone, on corticosteroids, or therapy-naive. Study outcomes and limitations: Total CD8+ and CD8+ TEMRA repertoires contained roughly 15 and five Susac-specific public clones, respectively.

The patients with Susac syndrome satisfied recently defined diagnostic criteria for either definite or probable disease. In contrast to the negatively isolated CD8+ and CD4+ T cells, TEMRA cells were FACS-enriched. Reverse transcription of about 0.5 to 1 ug RNA used random hexamers. TCRdb passed the immunoSEQ multiplex PCR reads through MiXCR, listing each CDR3 protein once. The profile shows 200,000 or so distinct CDR3 sequences, around 95% of them singletons. On this clonotype: Its target is unknown.

Sequences were obtained from CD8+ T cells from PBMCs. The clonotype originates from a human donor with Susac syndrome.

Written as DNA, the CDR3 is TGTGCCAGCAGCAAGACAGCCTACGAGCAGTACTTC. It is translated as CASSKTAYEQYF. V and J are TRBV7-9 and TRBJ2-7, with a possible D match to TRBD1 (5 bases). The CDR3 is made up of 12 amino acids. From germline, CDR1 is SEHNR and CDR2 FQNEAQ (reference sequence). The V end was cut by 5 bases, the J end by 2 bases, with 7 bases between.